This passage covers 18 T cell receptor beta chains from one sample sequenced in a study of identical twins. Each CDR3 protein is one row after TCRdb ran MiXCR on the 5' RACE reads. The table records a few hundred thousand distinct CDR3 sequences, 9.6% of them present only once. These data were likewise used in another study, on yellow fever vaccine responses in identical twins.

The specimen sequenced was PBMCs. Receptor source: a woman aged 18-29 years in good health.

This clonotype was counted ten times or more. The chain links TRBV4-2 to TRBJ2-6, with D possibly matching TRBD2 (5 bases). Germline V lookup: CDR1 LGHNA, CDR2 YNFKEQ. The CDR3 runs to 18 residues. V shed 3 bases and J shed 0 bases, with 15 bases lying between them. CDR3 in DNA: TGTGCCAGCAGCCAGGCCGAGGGATTCAGCTCTGGGGCCAACGTCCTGACTTTC. Amino acid sequence: CASSQAEGFSSGANVLTF.

This CDR3 is CASRPGVGDTEAFF. The CDR3, as DNA: TGTGCCAGCAGACCAGGGGTTGGGGACACTGAAGCTTTCTTT. The rearrangement joins TRBV28 to TRBJ1-1, with D perhaps matching TRBD1 (6 bases). CDR1 and CDR2 (germline): MDHEN, SYDVKM. V lost 6 bases to trimming and J lost 3 bases, with 14 bases between them. The CDR3 contains 14 residues.

This clonotype was recorded at least ten times. The J gene is TRBJ2-4, the V gene TRBV27; D remains unclear. The CDR3 sequence is 12 residues long. The V gene's germline CDR1 is MNHEY and CDR2 SMNVEV (reference sequence). Deletions cut 5 bases from V and 3 bases from J, with 5 bases between. The CDR3 reads CASSPGKNIQYF. The CDR3 DNA sequence: TGTGCCAGCAGTCCCGGCAAAAACATTCAGTACTTC.

This clonotype has ten or more counts. The chain combines TRBV5-1 with TRBJ2-1; the match to TRBD2 covers 7 bases. The CDR3 has 15 residues. The germline gives CDR1 SGHRS, CDR2 YFSETQ. V gave up 0 bases and J gave up 5 bases; unmatched junction bases: 5. The CDR3: CASSLVRGTNNEQFF. CDR3 nucleotide sequence: TGCGCCAGCAGCTTGGTTCGGGGGACTAACAATGAGCAGTTCTTC.

This clonotype was recorded many times. The chain joins TRBV28 to TRBJ2-5; D is undetermined. The germline CDR1 and CDR2 sequences are MDHEN and SYDVKM. CDR3 length: 13 amino acids. Trimming removed 10 bases at V and 2 bases at J, with 14 bases between. CDR3 bases: TGTGCCACCAACGTGGGTGATCAAGAGACCCAGTACTTC. Protein sequence: CATNVGDQETQYF.

This clonotype was seen just once. The chain couples TRBV5-1 to TRBJ2-2; 8 bases match TRBD1. Germline V gives CDR1 SGHRS, CDR2 YFSETQ. With V trimmed by 4 bases and J by 4 bases, 9 bases remained unmatched. CDR3 length equals 16 residues. CDR3 nucleotides: TGCGCCAGCAGCAGGGAAGGACAGGGATCCACCGGGGAGCTGTTTTTT. Amino acids: CASSREGQGSTGELFF.

The sample holds many counts of this clonotype. The J gene is TRBJ2-5, the V gene TRBV9; 8 nucleotides align to TRBD2. The V gene end was trimmed by 0 bases and the J gene end by 2 bases; junction bases not matched to a gene: 9. The CDR3 length is 17 residues. Germline V gene data show CDR1 as SGDLS and CDR2 as YYNGEE. The chain's CDR3 is CASSVAGAGGGQETQYF. The CDR3 nucleotides are TGTGCCAGCAGCGTAGCTGGGGCGGGAGGTGGGCAAGAGACCCAGTACTTC.

This chain uses TRBV11-2 with TRBJ2-3; TRBD2 agrees at 7 bases. The V gene's germline CDR1 is SGHAT and CDR2 FQNNGV. This CDR3 is built from 16 residues. Trimming at V came to 5 bases and at J to 4 bases, leaving 12 bases not matched to a gene. CDR3 amino acids: CASSPQGGRRPDTQYF. Here the CDR3 DNA reads TGTGCCAGCAGCCCCCAGGGCGGGAGAAGGCCAGATACGCAGTATTTT.

In its sample, this clonotype was seen many times. The chain couples TRBV12-3 or TRBV12-4 to TRBJ2-7; possible D gene TRBD2, 5 bases. The CDR3 length is 14 residues. V lost 3 bases and J 6 bases, leaving 15 bases between the germline ends. CDR3 bases: TGTGCCAGCAGTTTCCTTAGCGTGACTATCGAGCAGTACTTC. Encoded protein: CASSFLSVTIEQYF.

This clonotype was seen more than once but under ten times. V gene TRBV18 combines with J gene TRBJ2-1, with TRBD1 identical over 7 bases. The CDR3 spans 16 residues. Germline values: CDR1 KGHSH, CDR2 LQKENI. Trimming took 3 bases from V and 6 from J; bases not matched to a gene: 11. This CDR3 is CASSPQTGLGFNEQFF. CDR3 coding DNA: TGTGCCAGCTCACCCCAGACAGGGCTCGGGTTCAATGAGCAGTTCTTC.

This clonotype showed up many times. CDR3 bases: TGTGCCAGCAGCTCCGGGACACTTTACAATGAGCAGTTCTTC. Translation: CASSSGTLYNEQFF. V is TRBV7-3 and J is TRBJ2-1; D might be TRBD1 (6 bases). This CDR3 has 14 amino acids. Germline CDR1 SGHTA, CDR2 FQGTGA. Trimming shortened V by 4 bases and J by 4 bases, and 11 bases separated the two germline ends. Variable domain in full (rest from reference TRBV7-3 and TRBJ2-1): GAGVSQTPSNKVTEKGKYVELRCDPISGHTALYWYRQSLGQGPEFLIYFQGTGAADDSGLPNDRFFAVRPEGSVSTLKIQRTERGDSAVYLCASSSGTLYNEQFFGPGTRLTVL.

This clonotype was recorded a few times. The V gene is TRBV11-2, the J gene TRBJ2-3; the D is unclear. The CDR3 contains 15 residues. The V end was cut by 1 base, the J end by 2 bases, with 10 bases between. CDR1 and CDR2 from the germline V gene are SGHAT and FQNNGV. CDR3 sequence reads: CASSLGRDLTDTQYF. In DNA form, the CDR3 reads TGTGCCAGCAGCTTAGGTCGAGACCTCACAGATACGCAGTATTTT.

This clonotype was recorded many times. The rearrangement uses TRBV20-1 and TRBJ1-5; weak D call: TRBD1 (5 bases). This CDR3 contains 16 residues. Between the trimmed V and J ends, which lost 4 bases and 1 base, there was a span of 17 bases. Germline V gives CDR1 DFQATT, CDR2 SNEGSKA (reference sequence). This chain's CDR3 is CSAIQPGYRSNQPQHF. The CDR3 DNA reads as TGCAGTGCTATCCAGCCTGGGTACAGGAGCAATCAGCCCCAGCATTTT.

There are a few counts of this clonotype. J is TRBJ2-3 and V is TRBV6-1, with a possible D match to TRBD2 (5 bases). Trimming cost V 7 bases and J 2 bases, with 10 bases left between them. This CDR3 has 13 amino acids. Germline CDR1 MNHNS, CDR2 SASEGT. The CDR3 is CASTRGLTDTQYF. As DNA, the CDR3 is TGTGCCAGCACAAGAGGACTCACAGATACGCAGTATTTT.

At least ten counts were recorded for this clonotype. This chain connects TRBV2 to TRBJ1-5, with unresolved D. CDR1 is SNHLY and CDR2 is FYNNEI in the germline V gene. Trimming removed 7 bases at V and 4 bases at J, with 17 bases between. The CDR3 is made up of 15 amino acids. The CDR3 sequence is CASTLGLVGNQPQHF. CDR3 sequence (DNA): TGTGCCAGCACCTTAGGCCTGGTAGGGAATCAGCCCCAGCATTTT.

The genes are TRBV29-1 and TRBJ2-7; 8 bases align to TRBD2. Trimming at V came to 7 bases and at J to 5 bases, leaving 4 bases not matched to a gene. The germline V gene encodes CDR1 SQVTM and CDR2 ANQGSEA. The length of the CDR3 is 11 residues. CDR3 loop: CSGRGGHEQYF. The CDR3 nucleotides read TGCAGCGGACGGGGGGGCCACGAGCAGTACTTC.

This clonotype was picked up a small number of times. V usage is TRBV11-2 and J usage is TRBJ2-3; 8 bases agree with TRBD2. The germline CDR1 and CDR2 sequences are SGHAT and FQNNGV. Losses at the gene ends were 0 bases for V and 8 bases for J; bases not matched to a gene: 16. The CDR3 totals 18 residues. The CDR3 reads CASSLEVRGLGGRATQYF. The CDR3 nucleotides read TGTGCCAGCAGCTTAGAGGTTAGGGGACTAGGAGGACGCGCTACGCAGTATTTT.

The table lists this clonotype with many counts. The chain is built from TRBV3-1 and TRBJ2-3; 8 bases agree with TRBD2. Germline lookup yields CDR1 LGHDT and CDR2 YNNKEL (reference sequence). Trimming at V came to 4 bases and at J to 0 bases, leaving 3 bases not matched to a gene. This CDR3 has 15 residues. CDR3 DNA sequence: TGTGCCAGCAGCCCATCTAGCGGGAGCACAGATACGCAGTATTTT. Residues: CASSPSSGSTDTQYF.